Included here is one T cell receptor beta chain sequence, with context. The method was immunoSEQ multiplex PCR; TCRdb's version includes in-frame clones alone and lacks a portion of them. The table records about 82,000 clones, 90% of them present only once. This entry is derived from a study of PD-L1 blockade in urothelial cancer. Germline V gives CDR1 LGHNA, CDR2 YNFKEQ. Trimming cost V 0 bases and J 5 bases; bases outside gene matches: 8. The CDR3 contains 16 residues. The TCR originated in a man aged 60 to 75 with urothelial cancer. The chain carries TRBV4-2 and TRBJ2-7; 9 bases match TRBD2. Sequenced material: PBMCs, taken around atezolizumab (anti-PD-L1) treatment. The CDR3 sequence: CASSQDRAGGLHEQYF. DNA of the CDR3: TGTGCCAGCAGCCAAGATAGGGCGGGAGGGCTCCACGAGCAGTACTTC.